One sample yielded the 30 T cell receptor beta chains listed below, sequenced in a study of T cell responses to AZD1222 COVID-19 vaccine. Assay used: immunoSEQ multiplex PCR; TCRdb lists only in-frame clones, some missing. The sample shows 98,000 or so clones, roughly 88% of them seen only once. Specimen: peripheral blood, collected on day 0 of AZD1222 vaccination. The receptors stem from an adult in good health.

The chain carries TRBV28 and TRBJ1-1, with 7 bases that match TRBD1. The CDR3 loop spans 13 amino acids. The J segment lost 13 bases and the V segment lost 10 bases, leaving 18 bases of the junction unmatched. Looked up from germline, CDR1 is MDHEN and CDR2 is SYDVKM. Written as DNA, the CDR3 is TGTGCCATCAATGTAGGGGGCGGAGAGGGAAGTTTCTTT. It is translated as CAINVGGGEGSFF.

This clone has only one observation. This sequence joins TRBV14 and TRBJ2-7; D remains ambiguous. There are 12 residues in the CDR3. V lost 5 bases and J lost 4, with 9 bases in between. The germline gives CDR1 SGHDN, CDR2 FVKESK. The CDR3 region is CASSRVRYEQYF. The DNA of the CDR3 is TGTGCCAGCAGCAGGGTACGGTACGAGCAGTACTTC.

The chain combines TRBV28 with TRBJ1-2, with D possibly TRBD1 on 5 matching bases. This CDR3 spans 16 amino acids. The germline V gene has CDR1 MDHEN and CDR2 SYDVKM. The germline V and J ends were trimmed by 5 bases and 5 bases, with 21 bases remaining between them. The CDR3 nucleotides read TGTGCCAGCAGTCCAGGACCAGCAGGGACGGAGTATGGCTACACCTTC. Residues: CASSPGPAGTEYGYTF.

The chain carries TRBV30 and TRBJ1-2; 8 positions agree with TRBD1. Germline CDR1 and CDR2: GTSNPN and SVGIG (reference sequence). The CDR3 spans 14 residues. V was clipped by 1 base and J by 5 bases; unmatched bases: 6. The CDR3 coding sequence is TGTGCCTGGAGTGGCGACAGGGGTCTGTATGGCTACACCTTC. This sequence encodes CAWSGDRGLYGYTF.

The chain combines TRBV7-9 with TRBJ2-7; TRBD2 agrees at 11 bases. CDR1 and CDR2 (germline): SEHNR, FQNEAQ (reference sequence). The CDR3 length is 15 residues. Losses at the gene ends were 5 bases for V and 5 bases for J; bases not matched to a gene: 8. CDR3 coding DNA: TGTGCCAGCAGCCCTCACACTAGCGGGAGAGACGAGCAGTACTTC. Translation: CASSPHTSGRDEQYF.

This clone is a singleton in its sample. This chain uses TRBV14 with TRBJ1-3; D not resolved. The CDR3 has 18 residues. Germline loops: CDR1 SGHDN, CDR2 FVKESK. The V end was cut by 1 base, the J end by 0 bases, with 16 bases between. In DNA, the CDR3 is TGTGCCAGCAGCCAAGTACAACTACTGCTAAGCTCTGGAAACACCATATATTTT. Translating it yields CASSQVQLLLSSGNTIYF.

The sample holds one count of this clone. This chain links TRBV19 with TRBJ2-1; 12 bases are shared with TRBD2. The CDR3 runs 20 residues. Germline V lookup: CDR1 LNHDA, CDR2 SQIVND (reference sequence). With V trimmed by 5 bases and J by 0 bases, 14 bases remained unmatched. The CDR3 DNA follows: TGTGCCAGTAGTTACGGACTAGCGGGAAAAATAGGGGGCTCCTACAATGAGCAGTTCTTC. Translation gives CASSYGLAGKIGGSYNEQFF. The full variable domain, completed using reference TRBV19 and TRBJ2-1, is DGGITQSPKYLFRKEGQNVTLSCEQNLNHDAMYWYRQDPGQGLRLIYYSQIVNDFQKGDIAEGYSVSREKKESFPLTVTSAQKNPTAFYLCASSYGLAGKIGGSYNEQFFGPGTRLTVL.

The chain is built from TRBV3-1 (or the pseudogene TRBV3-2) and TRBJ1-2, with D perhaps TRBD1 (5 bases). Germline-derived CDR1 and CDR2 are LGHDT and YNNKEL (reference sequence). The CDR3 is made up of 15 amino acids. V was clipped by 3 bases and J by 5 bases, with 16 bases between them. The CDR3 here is CASSQGGRGQYGYTF. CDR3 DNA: TGTGCCAGCAGCCAGGGGGGAAGGGGCCAATATGGCTACACCTTC.

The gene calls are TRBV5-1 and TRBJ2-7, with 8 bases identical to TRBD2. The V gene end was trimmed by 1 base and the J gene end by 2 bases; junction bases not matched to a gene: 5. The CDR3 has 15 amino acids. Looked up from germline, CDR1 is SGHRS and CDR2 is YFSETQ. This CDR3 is CASSLKLAGAYEQYF. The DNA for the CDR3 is TGCGCCAGCAGCTTGAAGCTAGCGGGCGCCTACGAGCAGTACTTC. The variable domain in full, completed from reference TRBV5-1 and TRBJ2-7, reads KAGVTQTPRYLIKTRGQQVTLSCSPISGHRSVSWYQQTPGQGLQFLFEYFSETQRNKGNFPGRFSGRQFSNSRSEMNVSTLELGDSALYLCASSLKLAGAYEQYFGPGTRLTVT.

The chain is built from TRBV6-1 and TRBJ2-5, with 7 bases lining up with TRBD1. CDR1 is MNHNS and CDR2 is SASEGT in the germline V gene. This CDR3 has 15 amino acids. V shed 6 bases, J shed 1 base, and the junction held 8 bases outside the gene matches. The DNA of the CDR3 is TGTGCCAGCAGCAATCGAAGGGACAGCCAAGAGACCCAGTACTTC. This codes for CASSNRRDSQETQYF.

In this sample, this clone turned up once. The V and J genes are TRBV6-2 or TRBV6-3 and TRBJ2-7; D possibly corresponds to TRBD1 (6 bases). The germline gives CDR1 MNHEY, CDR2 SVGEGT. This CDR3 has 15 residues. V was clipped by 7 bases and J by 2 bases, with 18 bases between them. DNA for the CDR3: TGTGCCAGCACCCCATGGGGGCACCAGACCTACGAGCAGTACTTC. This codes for CASTPWGHQTYEQYF.

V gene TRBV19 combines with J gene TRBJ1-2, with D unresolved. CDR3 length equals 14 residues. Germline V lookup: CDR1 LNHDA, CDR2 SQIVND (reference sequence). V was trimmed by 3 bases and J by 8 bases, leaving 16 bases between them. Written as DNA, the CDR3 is TGTGCCAGTAGTATGAGTAGCGTGGGTCGGGGCTACACCTTC. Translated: CASSMSSVGRGYTF.

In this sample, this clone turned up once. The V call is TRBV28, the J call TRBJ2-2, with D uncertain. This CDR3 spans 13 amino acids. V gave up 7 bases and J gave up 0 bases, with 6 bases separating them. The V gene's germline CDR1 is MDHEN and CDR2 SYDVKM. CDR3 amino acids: CASIHTNTGELFF. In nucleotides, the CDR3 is TGTGCCAGCATACATACGAACACCGGGGAGCTGTTTTTT.

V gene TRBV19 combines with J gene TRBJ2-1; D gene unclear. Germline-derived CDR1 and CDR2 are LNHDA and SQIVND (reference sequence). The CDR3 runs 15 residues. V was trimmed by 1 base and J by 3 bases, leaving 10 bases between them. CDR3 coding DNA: TGTGCCAGTAGTATAGCGGACGCCCTCTACAATGAGCAGTTCTTC. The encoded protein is CASSIADALYNEQFF.

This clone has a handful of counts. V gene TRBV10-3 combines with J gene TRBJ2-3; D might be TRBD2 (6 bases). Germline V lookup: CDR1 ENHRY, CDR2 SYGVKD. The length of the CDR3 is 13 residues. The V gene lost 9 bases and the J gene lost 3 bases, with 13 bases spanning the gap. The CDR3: CAISPSETDTQYF. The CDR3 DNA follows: TGTGCCATTTCACCTAGCGAGACAGATACGCAGTATTTT.

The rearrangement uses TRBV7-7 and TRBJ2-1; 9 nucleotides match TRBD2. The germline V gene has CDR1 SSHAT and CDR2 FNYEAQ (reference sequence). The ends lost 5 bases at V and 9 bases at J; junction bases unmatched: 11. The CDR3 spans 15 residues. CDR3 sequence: CASSGGVAGAFEQFF. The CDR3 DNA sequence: TGTGCCAGCAGCGGAGGCGTAGCGGGAGCGTTTGAGCAGTTCTTC.

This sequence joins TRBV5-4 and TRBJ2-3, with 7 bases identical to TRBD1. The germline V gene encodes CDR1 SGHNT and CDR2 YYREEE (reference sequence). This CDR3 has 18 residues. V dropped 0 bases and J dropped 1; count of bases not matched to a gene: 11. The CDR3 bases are TGTGCCAGCAGCTTGGGGGGAACAGGGGTTAGGCGCACAGATACGCAGTATTTT. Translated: CASSLGGTGVRRTDTQYF. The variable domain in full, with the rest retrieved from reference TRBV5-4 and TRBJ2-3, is ETGVTQSPTHLIKTRGQQVTLRCSSQSGHNTVSWYQQALGQGPQFIFQYYREEENGRGNFPPRFSGLQFPNYSSELNVNALELDDSALYLCASSLGGTGVRRTDTQYFGPGTRLTVL.

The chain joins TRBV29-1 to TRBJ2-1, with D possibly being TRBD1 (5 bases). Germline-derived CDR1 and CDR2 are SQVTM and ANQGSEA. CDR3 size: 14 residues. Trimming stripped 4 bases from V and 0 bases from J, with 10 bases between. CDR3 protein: CSVGQGYSYNEQFF. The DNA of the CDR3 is TGCAGCGTTGGCCAGGGCTACTCCTACAATGAGCAGTTCTTC.

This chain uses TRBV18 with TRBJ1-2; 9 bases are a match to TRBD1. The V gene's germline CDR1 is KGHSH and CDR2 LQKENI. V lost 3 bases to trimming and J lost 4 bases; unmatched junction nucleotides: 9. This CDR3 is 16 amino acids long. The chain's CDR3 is CASSPPGGQGGYGYTF. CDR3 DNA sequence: TGTGCCAGCTCACCTCCGGGGGGACAGGGTGGCTATGGCTACACCTTC.

CDR3 protein: CASSSRRKVDNEQFF. In DNA form, the CDR3 reads TGTGCCAGCAGTTCCCGTCGGAAAGTAGACAATGAGCAGTTCTTC. The chain joins TRBV6-2 or TRBV6-3 to TRBJ2-1; D remains unclear. Germline V gene data show CDR1 as MNHEY and CDR2 as SVGEGT. The V end lost 4 bases, the J end lost 5 bases, and 15 bases lay between the germline ends. The CDR3 has 15 amino acids.

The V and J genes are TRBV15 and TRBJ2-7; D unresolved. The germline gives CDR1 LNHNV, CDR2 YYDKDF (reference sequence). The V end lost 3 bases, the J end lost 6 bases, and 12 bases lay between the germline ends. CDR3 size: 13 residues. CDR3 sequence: CATSSILIGEQYF. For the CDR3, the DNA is TGTGCCACCAGCAGTATTCTGATCGGCGAGCAGTACTTC. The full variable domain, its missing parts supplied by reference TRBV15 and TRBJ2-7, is DAMVIQNPRYQVTQFGKPVTLSCSQTLNHNVMYWYQQKSSQAPKLLFHYYDKDFNNEADTPDNFQSRRPNTSFCFLDIRSPGLGDTAMYLCATSSILIGEQYFGPGTRLTVT.

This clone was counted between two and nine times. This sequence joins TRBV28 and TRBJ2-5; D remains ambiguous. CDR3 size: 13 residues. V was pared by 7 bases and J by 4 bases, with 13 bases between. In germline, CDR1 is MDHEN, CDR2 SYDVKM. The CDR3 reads CASKSPNVETQYF. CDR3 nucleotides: TGTGCCAGCAAGTCCCCCAACGTAGAGACCCAGTACTTC.

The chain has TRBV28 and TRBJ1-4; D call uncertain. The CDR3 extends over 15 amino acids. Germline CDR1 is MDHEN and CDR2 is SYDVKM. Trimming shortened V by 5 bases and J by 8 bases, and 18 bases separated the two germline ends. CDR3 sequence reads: CASSLSPTIGEKLFF. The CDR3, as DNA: TGTGCCAGCAGTCTCTCCCCTACCATAGGCGAAAAACTGTTTTTT.

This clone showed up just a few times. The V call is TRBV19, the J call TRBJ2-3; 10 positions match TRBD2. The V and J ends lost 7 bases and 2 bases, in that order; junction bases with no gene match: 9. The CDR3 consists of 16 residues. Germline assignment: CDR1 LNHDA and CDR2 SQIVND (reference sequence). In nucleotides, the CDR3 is TGTGCCAGTAACCCGAGGACTAGCGGAAACACAGATACGCAGTATTTT. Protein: CASNPRTSGNTDTQYF.

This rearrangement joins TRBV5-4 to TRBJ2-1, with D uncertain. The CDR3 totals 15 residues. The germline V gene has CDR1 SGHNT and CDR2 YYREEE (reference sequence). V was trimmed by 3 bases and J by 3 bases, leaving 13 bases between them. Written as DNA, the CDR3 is TGTGCCAGCAGCTCCAATGCGGCTGACTACAATGAGCAGTTCTTC. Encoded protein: CASSSNAADYNEQFF.

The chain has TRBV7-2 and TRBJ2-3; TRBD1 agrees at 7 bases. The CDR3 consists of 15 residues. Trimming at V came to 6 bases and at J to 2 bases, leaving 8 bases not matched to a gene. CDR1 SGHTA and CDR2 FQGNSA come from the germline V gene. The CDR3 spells CASSYTGVSTDTQYF. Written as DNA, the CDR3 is TGTGCCAGCAGTTATACAGGGGTTTCCACAGATACGCAGTATTTT.

The DNA for the CDR3 is TGTGCCAGCAGTAACACCCGGACAGGGTATGGCTACACCTTC. As protein: CASSNTRTGYGYTF. The chain joins TRBV6-5 to TRBJ1-2; 8 positions match TRBD1. The junction had 7 bases not matched to a gene; V was cut back by 5 bases and J by 5 bases. The CDR3 spans 14 residues. Per the germline V gene, CDR1 is MNHEY and CDR2 is SVGAGI.

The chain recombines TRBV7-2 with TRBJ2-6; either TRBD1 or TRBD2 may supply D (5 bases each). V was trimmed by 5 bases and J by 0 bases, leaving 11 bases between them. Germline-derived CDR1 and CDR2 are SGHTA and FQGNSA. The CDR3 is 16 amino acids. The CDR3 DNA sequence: TGTGCCAGCAGCGAGGGACGGCACTCTGGGGCCAACGTCCTGACTTTC. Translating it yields CASSEGRHSGANVLTF.

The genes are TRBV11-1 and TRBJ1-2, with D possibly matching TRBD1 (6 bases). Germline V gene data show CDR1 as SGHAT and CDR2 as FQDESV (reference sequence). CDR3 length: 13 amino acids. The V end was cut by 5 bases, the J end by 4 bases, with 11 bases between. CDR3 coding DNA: TGTGCCAGCAGCCCTGGACAGATCTATGGCTACACCTTC. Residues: CASSPGQIYGYTF.

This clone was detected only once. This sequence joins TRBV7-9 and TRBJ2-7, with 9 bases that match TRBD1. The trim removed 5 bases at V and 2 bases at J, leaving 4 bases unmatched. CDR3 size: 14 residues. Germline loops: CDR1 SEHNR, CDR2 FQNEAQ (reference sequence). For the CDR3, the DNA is TGTGCCAGCAGCGGGCGGGACAGGGCCTACGAGCAGTACTTC. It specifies CASSGRDRAYEQYF.